This T cell receptor beta chain derives from a study of T cell changes during pregnancy in multiple sclerosis. TCRdb's table, derived via immunoSEQ multiplex PCR, lists solely in-frame clones and lacks some. The sample carries 79,000 or so clones, 85% to 95% recorded once. Sequenced here: peripheral blood, sampled in the first trimester of pregnancy. The receptor was isolated from a female donor in good health, enrolled as a control in a pregnancy study.

Written as DNA, the CDR3 is TGTGCCTGGAGTGTACGACAGGGGGCTGGGGAGACCCAGTACTTC. Its translation is CAWSVRQGAGETQYF. The chain links TRBV30 to TRBJ2-5; 10 nucleotides agree with TRBD1. Per germline, CDR1 GTSNPN and CDR2 SVGIG (reference sequence). With 0 bases clipped from V and 5 bases from J, the junction kept 6 bases outside the gene matches. The CDR3 sequence is 15 residues long.